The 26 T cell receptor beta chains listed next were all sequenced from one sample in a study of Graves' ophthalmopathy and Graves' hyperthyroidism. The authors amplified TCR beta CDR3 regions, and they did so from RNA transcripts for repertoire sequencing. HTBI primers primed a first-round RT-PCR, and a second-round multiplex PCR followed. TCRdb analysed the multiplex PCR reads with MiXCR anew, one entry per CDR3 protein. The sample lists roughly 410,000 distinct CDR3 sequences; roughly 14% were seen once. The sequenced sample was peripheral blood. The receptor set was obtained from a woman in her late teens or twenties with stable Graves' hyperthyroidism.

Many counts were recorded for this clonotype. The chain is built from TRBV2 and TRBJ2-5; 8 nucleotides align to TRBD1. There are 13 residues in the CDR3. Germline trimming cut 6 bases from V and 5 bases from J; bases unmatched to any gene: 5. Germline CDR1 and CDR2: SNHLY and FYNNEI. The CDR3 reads CASRAGGAETQYF. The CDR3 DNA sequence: TGTGCCAGCAGGGCAGGGGGCGCGGAGACCCAGTACTTC.

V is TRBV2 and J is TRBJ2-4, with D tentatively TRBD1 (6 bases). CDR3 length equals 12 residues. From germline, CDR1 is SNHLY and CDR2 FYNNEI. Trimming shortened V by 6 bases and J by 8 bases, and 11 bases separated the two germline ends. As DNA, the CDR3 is TGTGCCAGCAGGGCAGGGGCTGACATTCAGTACTTC. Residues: CASRAGADIQYF.

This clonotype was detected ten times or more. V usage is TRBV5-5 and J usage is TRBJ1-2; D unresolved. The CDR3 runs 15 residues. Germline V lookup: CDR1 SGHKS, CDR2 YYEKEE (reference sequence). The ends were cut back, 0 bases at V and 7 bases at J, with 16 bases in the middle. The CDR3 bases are TGTGCCAGCAGCTTGGCCGTTCTCAGGAGCGGTGGCTACACCTTC. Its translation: CASSLAVLRSGGYTF.

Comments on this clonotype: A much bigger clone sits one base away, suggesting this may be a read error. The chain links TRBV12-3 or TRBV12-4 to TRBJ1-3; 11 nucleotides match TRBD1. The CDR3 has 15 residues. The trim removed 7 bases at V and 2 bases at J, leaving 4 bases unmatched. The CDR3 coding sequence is TGTGCCAGCACCCCGGGACAGGGGGCTGGAAACACCATATATTTT. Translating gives CASTPGQGAGNTIYF.

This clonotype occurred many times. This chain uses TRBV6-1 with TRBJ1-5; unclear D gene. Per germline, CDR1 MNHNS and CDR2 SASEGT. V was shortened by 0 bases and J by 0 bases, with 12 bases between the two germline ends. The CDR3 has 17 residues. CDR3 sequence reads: CASSEALGLNSNQPQHF. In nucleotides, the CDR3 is TGTGCCAGCAGTGAAGCGCTGGGCCTCAATAGCAATCAGCCCCAGCATTTT.

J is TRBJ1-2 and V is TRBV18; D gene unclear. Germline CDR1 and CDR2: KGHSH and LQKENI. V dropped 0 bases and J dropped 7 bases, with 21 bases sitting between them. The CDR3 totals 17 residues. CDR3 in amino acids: CASSPPWAHGRLGGYTF. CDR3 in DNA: TGTGCCAGCTCACCACCGTGGGCGCACGGACGCCTTGGTGGCTACACCTTC.

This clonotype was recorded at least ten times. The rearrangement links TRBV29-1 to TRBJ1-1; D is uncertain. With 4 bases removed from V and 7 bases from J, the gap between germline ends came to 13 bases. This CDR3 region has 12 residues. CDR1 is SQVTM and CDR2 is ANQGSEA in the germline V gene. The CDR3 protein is CSVGSGDVEAFF. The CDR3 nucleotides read TGCAGCGTTGGGTCGGGCGACGTTGAAGCTTTCTTT.

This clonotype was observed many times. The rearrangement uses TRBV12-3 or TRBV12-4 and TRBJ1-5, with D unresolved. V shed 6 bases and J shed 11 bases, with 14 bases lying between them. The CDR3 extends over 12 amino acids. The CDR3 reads CASSNSGLAQHF. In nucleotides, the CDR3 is TGTGCCAGCAGCAACAGTGGTCTAGCCCAGCATTTT.

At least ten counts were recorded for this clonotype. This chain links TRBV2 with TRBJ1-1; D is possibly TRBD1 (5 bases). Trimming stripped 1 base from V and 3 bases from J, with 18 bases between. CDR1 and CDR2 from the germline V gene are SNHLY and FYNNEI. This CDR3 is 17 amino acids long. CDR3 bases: TGTGCCAGCAGTGAAGAAGGGGTGGGAGTGGGGTACACTGAAGCTTTCTTT. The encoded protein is CASSEEGVGVGYTEAFF.

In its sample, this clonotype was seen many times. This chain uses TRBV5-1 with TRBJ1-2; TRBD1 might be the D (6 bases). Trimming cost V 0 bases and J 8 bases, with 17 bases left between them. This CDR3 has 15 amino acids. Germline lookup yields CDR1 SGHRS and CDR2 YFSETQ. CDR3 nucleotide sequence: TGCGCCAGCAGCTTGGGACAGGCGTCCCAGCGGGGCTACACCTTC. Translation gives CASSLGQASQRGYTF.

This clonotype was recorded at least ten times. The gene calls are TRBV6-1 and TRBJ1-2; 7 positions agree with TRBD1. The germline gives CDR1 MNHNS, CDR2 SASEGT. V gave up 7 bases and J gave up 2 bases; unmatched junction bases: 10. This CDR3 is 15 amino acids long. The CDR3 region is CASMRVRDSNYGYTF. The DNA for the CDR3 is TGTGCCAGCATGAGAGTTAGGGACAGCAACTATGGCTACACCTTC.

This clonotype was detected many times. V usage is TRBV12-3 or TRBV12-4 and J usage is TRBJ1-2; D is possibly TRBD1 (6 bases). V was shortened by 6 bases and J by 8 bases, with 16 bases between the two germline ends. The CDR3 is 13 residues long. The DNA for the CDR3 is TGTGCCAGCAGCACCGACAGGTGGGGAGGCTACACCTTC. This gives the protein CASSTDRWGGYTF.

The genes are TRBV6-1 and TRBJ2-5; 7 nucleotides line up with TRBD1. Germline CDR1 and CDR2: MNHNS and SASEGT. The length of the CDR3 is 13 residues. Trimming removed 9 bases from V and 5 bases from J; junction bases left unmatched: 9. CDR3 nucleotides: TGTGCCAGTCACACAGGGGTGAAGGAGACCCAGTACTTC. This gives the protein CASHTGVKETQYF.

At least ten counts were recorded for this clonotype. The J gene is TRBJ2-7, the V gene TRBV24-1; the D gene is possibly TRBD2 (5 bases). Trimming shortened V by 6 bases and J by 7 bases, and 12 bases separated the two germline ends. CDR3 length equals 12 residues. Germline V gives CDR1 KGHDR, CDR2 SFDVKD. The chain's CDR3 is CATSRGGGEQYF. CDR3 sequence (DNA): TGTGCCACCAGTCGGGGTGGAGGAGAGCAGTACTTC.

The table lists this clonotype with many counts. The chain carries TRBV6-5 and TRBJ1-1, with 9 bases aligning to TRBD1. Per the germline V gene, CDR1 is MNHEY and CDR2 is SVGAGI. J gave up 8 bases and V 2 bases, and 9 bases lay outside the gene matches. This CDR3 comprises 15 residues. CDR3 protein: CASSYGGQGDTEAFF. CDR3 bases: TGTGCCAGCAGTTACGGGGGACAGGGTGATACGGAAGCTTTCTTT.

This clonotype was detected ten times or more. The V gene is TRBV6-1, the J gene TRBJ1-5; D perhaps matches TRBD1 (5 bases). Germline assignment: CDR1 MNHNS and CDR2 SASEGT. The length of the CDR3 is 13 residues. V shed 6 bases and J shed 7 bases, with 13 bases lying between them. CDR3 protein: CASSSRRGQPQHF. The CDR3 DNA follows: TGTGCCAGCAGCTCACGGAGGGGACAGCCCCAGCATTTT.

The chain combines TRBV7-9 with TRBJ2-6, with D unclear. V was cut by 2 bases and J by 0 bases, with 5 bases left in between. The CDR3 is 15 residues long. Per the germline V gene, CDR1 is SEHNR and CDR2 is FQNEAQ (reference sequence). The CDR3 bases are TGTGCCAGCAGCTTAACGCCCTCTGGGGCCAACGTCCTGACTTTC. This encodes CASSLTPSGANVLTF. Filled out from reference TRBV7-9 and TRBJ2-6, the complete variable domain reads DTGVSQNPRHKITKRGQNVTFRCDPISEHNRLYWYRQTLGQGPEFLTYFQNEAQLEKSRLLSDRFSAERPKGSFSTLEIQRTEQGDSAMYLCASSLTPSGANVLTFGAGSRLTVL.

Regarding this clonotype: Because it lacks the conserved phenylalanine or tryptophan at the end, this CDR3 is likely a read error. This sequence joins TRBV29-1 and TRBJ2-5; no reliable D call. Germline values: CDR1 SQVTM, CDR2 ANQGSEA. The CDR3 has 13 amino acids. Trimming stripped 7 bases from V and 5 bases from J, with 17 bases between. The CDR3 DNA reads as TGCAGCGCCCTGACCCGTCCGAGGGAGACCCAGTACTCC. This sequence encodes CSALTRPRETQYS.

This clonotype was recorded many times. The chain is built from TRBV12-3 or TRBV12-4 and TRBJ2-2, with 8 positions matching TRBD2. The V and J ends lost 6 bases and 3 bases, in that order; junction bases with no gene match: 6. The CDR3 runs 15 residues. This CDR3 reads CASSMSGGDTGELFF. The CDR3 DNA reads TGTGCCAGCAGCATGTCGGGAGGGGACACCGGGGAGCTGTTTTTT.

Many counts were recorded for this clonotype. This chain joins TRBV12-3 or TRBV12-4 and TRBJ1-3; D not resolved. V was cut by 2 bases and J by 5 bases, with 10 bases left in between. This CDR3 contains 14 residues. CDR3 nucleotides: TGTGCCAGCAGTTTAAGACTTCGGAGAAACACCATATATTTT. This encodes CASSLRLRRNTIYF.

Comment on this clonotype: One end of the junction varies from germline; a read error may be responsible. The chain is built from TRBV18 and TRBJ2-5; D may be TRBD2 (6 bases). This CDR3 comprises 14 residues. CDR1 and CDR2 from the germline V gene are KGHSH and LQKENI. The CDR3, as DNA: TGTGCCAGCCCACCGGGGGAACAAAGAAGGACCCAGTACTTC. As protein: CASPPGEQRRTQYF.

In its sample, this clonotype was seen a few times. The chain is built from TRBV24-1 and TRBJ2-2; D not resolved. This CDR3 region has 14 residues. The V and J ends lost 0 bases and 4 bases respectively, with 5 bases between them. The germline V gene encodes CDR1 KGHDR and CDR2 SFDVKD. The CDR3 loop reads CATSDLQSTGELFF. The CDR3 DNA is TGTGCCACCAGTGATTTGCAGTCCACCGGGGAGCTGTTTTTT.

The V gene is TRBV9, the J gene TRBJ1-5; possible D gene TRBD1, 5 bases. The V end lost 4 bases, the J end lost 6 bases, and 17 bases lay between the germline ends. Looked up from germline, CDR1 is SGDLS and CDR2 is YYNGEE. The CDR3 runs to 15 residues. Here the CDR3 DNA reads TGTGCCAGCAGCCAAGGAGGGGCGTTGGGTCAGCCCCAGCATTTT. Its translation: CASSQGGALGQPQHF.

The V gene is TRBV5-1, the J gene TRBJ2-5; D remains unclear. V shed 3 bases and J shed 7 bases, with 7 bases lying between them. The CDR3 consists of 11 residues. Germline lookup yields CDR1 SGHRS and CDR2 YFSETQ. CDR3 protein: CASSSEATQYF. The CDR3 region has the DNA TGCGCCAGCAGCTCCGAAGCGACCCAGTACTTC. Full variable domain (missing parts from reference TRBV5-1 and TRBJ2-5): KAGVTQTPRYLIKTRGQQVTLSCSPISGHRSVSWYQQTPGQGLQFLFEYFSETQRNKGNFPGRFSGRQFSNSRSEMNVSTLELGDSALYLCASSSEATQYFGPGTRLLVL.

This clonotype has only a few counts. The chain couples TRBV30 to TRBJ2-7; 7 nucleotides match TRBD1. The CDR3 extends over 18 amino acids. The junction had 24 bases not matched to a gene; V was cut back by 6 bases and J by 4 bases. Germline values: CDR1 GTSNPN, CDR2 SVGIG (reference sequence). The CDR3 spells CACSRKTGIRALNYEQYF. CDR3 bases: TGTGCCTGTTCCCGCAAGACAGGGATCAGGGCTTTAAATTACGAGCAGTACTTC.

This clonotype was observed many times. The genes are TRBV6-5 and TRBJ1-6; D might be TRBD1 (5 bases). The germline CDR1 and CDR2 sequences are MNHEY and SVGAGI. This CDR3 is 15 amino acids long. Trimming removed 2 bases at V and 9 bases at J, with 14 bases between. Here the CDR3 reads CASSYDSGMSSPLHF. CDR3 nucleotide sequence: TGTGCCAGCAGTTACGACTCAGGGATGAGTTCACCCCTCCACTTT.